This T cell receptor (beta chain) was sequenced for a study of vaccination and CD4 T cells after COVID-19. About the study: Stimuli were overlapping spike peptide pools of SARS-CoV-2 and three common cold coronaviruses (HCoV-NL63, HCoV-OC43, HCoV-229E).

The Oncomine TCR Beta short-read assay was applied to DNA of cultured CD4+ T cells. The template was genomic DNA from cultured CD4+ T cells. TCRdb reanalysed the PCR reads using MiXCR and keeps one entry per CDR3 protein. The sample has about 16,000 distinct CDR3 sequences, 56% seen once. Concerning this clonotype itself: What it binds is not known.

The V gene end was trimmed by 4 bases and the J gene end by 5 bases; junction bases not matched to a gene: 10. Per germline, CDR1 MNHEY and CDR2 SMNVEV (reference sequence). The CDR3 totals 16 residues. Treatment given: approximately nine-day PBMC culture with coronavirus spike peptide pools or control peptides (ViraFEST assay). After being plated at around 2 million per well, PBMCs were cultured with 9.5 to 10 IU/ml IL-2 and about 10 ug/ml peptide pools. At days 3 and 7, half the medium was exchanged for fresh IL-2 medium. The clonotype comes from a human donor who had recovered from COVID-19. The material sequenced was CD4+ T cells from blood, cultured in vitro. J is TRBJ2-3 and V is TRBV27; 9 nucleotides agree with TRBD1. The CDR3 sequence is CASSSGTGRAEDTQYF. The CDR3 coding sequence is TGTGCCAGCAGTTCCGGGACAGGGAGGGCAGAAGATACGCAGTATTTT.